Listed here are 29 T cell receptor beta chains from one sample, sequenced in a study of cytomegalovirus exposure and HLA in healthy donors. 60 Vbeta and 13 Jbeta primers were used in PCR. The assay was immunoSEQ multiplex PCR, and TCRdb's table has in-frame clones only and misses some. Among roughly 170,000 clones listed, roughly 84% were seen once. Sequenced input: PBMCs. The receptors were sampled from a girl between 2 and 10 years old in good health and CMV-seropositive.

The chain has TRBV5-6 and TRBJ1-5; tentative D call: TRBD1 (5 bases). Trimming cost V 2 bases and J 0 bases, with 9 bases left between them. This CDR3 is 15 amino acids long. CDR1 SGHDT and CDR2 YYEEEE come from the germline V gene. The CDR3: CASSFGQNSNQPQHF. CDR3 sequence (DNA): TGTGCCAGCAGCTTTGGACAAAATAGCAATCAGCCCCAGCATTTT.

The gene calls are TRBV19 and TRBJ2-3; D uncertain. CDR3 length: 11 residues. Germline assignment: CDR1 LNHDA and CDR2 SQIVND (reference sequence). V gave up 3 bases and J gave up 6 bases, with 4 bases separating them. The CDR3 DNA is TGTGCCAGTAGTATCCGGGATACGCAGTATTTT. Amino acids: CASSIRDTQYF.

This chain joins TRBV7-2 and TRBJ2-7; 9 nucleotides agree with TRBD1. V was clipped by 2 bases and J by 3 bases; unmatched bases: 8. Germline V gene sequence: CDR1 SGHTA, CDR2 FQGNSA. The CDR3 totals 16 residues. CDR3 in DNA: TGTGCCAGCAGCTTAAGGGGGGGACAGGGTGGCTACGAGCAGTACTTC. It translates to CASSLRGGQGGYEQYF.

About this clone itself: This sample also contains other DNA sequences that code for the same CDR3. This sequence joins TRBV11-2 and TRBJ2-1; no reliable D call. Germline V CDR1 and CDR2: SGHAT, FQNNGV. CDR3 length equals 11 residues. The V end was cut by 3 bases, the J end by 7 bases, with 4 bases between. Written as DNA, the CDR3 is TGTGCCAGCAGCTTTAAAAATGAGCAGTTCTTC. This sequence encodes CASSFKNEQFF.

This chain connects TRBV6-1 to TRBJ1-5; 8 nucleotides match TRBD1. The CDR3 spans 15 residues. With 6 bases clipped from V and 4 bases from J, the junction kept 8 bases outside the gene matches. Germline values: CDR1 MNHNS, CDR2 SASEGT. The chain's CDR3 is CASSGGQGRNQPQHF. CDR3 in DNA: TGTGCCAGCAGCGGAGGACAGGGAAGAAATCAGCCCCAGCATTTT.

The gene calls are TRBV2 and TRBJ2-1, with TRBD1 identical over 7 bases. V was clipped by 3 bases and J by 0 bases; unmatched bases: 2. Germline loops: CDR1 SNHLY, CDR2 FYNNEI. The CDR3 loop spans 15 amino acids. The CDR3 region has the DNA TGTGCCAGCAGTGAGGGACAGAGCTCCTACAATGAGCAGTTCTTC. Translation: CASSEGQSSYNEQFF.

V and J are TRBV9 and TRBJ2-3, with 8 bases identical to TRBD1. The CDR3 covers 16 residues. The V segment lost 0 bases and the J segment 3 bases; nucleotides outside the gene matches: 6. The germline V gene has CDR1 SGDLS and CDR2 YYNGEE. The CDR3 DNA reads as TGTGCCAGCAGCGTAGGCGGGACAGGTATGACAGATACGCAGTATTTT. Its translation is CASSVGGTGMTDTQYF.

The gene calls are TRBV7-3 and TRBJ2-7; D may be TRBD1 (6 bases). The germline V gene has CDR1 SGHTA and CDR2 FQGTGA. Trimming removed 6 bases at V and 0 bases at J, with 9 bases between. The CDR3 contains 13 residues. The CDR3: CASSRTDSYEQYF. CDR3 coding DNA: TGTGCCAGCAGTCGGACAGACTCCTACGAGCAGTACTTC.

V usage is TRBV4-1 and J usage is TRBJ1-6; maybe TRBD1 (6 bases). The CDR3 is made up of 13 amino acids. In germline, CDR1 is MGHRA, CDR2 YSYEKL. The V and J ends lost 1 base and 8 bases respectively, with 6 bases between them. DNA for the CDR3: TGCGCCAGCAGCCAAGCAGGGGATTCACCCCTCCACTTT. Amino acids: CASSQAGDSPLHF.

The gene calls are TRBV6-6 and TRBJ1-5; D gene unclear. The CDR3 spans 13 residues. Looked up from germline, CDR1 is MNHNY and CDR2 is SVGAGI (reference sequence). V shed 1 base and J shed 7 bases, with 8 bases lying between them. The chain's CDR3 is CASSYWAGQPQHF. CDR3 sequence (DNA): TGTGCCAGCAGTTACTGGGCGGGACAGCCCCAGCATTTT.

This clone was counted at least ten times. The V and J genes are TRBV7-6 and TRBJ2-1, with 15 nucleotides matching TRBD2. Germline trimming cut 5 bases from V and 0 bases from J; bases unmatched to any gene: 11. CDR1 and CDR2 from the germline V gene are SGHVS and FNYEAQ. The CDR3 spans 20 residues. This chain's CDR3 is CASSLRTSGRAVNSYNEQFF. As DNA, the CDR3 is TGTGCCAGCAGCCTCAGGACTAGCGGGAGGGCCGTTAACTCCTACAATGAGCAGTTCTTC.

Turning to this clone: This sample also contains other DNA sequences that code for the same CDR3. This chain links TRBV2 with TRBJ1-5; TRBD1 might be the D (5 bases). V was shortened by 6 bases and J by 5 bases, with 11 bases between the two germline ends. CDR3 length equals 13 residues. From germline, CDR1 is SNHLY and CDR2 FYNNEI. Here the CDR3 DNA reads TGTGCCAGCAGGCGAGACAGAGATCAGCCCCAGCATTTT. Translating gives CASRRDRDQPQHF.

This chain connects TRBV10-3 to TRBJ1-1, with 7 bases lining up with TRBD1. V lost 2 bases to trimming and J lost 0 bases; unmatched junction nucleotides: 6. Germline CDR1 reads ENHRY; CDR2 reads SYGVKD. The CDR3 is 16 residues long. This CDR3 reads CAISENRQGMNTEAFF. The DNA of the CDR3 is TGTGCCATCAGTGAGAACCGACAGGGCATGAACACTGAAGCTTTCTTT.

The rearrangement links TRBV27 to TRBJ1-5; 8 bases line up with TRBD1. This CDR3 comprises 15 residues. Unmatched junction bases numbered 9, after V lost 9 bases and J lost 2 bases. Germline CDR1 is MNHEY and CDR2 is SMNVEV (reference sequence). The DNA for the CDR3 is TGTGCCAGTGGACCAGGACAGGGCGGCAATCAGCCCCAGCATTTT. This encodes CASGPGQGGNQPQHF.

The CDR3, as DNA: TGTGCCAGCAGTCCATCAGGGGATATGGACCAAGAGACCCAGTACTTC. Translation: CASSPSGDMDQETQYF. The chain is built from TRBV28 and TRBJ2-5, with D possibly TRBD1 on 6 matching bases. This CDR3 spans 16 amino acids. V dropped 5 bases and J dropped 0 bases, with 16 bases sitting between them. The germline V gene has CDR1 MDHEN and CDR2 SYDVKM.

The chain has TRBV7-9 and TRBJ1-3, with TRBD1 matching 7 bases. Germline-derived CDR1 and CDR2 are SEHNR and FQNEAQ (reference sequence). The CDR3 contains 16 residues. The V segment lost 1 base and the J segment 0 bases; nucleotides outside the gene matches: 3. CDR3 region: CASSLDRGHSGNTIYF. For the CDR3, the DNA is TGTGCCAGCAGCTTAGATAGGGGGCACTCTGGAAACACCATATATTTT.

The CDR3 region is CASSRDYTDTQYF. CDR3 bases: TGTGCCAGTTCCCGGGACTACACAGATACGCAGTATTTT. The chain links TRBV2 to TRBJ2-3, with 7 bases identical to TRBD2. This CDR3 comprises 13 residues. V trimming: 9 bases; J trimming: 2 bases; junction bases outside the gene matches: 5. From germline, CDR1 is SNHLY and CDR2 FYNNEI. The whole variable domain, remainder taken from reference TRBV2 and TRBJ2-3, is EPEVTQTPSHQVTQMGQEVILRCVPISNHLYFYWYRQILGQKVEFLVSFYNNEISEKSEIFDDQFSVERPDGSNFTLKIRSTKLEDSAMYFCASSRDYTDTQYFGPGTRLTVL.

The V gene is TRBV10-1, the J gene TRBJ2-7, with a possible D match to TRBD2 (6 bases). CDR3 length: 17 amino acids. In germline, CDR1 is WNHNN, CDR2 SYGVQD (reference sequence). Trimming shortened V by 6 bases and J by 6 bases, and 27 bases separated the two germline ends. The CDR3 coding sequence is TGCGCCAGCAGCCCCTCGTTGCGGGGAGTTGTGTTTTGCGAGCAGTACTTC. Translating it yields CASSPSLRGVVFCEQYF.

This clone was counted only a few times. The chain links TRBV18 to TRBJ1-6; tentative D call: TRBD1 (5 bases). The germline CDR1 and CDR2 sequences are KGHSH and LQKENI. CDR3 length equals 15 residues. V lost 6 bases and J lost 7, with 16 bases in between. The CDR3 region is CASSTGVTANSPLHF. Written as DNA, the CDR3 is TGTGCCAGCTCCACGGGAGTGACAGCGAATTCACCCCTCCACTTT.

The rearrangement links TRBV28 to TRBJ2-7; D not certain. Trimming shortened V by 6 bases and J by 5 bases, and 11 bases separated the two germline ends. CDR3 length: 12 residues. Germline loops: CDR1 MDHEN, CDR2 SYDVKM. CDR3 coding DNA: TGTGCCAGCAGGCGACCAGGCAACGAGCAGTACTTC. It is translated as CASRRPGNEQYF.

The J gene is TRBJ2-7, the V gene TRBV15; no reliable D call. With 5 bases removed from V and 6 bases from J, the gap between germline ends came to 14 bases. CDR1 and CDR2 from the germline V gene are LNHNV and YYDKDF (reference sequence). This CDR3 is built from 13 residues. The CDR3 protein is CATSRSTSSEQYF. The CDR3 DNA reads TGTGCCACCAGCCGGAGTACCTCTTCCGAGCAGTACTTC.

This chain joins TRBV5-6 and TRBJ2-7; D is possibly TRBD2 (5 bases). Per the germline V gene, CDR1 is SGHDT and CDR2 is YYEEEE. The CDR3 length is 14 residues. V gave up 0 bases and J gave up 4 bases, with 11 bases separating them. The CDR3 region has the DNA TGTGCCAGCAGCTTGGCGGACTCATTGTACGAGCAGTACTTC. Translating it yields CASSLADSLYEQYF.

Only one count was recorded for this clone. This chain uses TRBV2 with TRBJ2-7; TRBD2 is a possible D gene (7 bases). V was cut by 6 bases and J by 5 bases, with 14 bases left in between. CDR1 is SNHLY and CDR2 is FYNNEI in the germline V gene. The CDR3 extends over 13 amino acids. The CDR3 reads CASRAGGLNEQYF. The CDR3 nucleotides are TGTGCCAGCAGGGCCGGGGGGCTAAACGAGCAGTACTTC.

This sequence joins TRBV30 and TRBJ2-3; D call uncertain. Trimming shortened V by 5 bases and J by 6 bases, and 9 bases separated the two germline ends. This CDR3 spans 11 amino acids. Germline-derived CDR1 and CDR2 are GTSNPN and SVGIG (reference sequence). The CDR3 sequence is CAWGVLDTQYF. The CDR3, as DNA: TGTGCCTGGGGAGTTTTGGATACGCAGTATTTT.

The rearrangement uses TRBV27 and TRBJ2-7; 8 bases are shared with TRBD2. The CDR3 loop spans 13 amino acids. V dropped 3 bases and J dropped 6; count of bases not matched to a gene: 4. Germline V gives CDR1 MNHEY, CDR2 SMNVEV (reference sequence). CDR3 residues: CASSFGLAGEQYF. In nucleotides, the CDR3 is TGTGCCAGCAGTTTCGGACTAGCAGGCGAGCAGTACTTC.

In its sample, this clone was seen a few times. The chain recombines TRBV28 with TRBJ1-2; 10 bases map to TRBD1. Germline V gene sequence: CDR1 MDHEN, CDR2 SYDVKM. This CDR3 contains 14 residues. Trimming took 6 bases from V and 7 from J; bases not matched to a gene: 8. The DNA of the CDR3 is TGTGCCAGCAGAATTCCGGGACAGGGGTGTGGCTACACCTTC. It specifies CASRIPGQGCGYTF.

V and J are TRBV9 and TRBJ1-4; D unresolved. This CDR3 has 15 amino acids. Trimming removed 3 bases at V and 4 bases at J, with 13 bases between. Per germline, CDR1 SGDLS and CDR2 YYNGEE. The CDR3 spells CASSGLGGNNEKLFF. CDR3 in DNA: TGTGCCAGCAGCGGATTAGGCGGAAATAATGAAAAACTGTTTTTT.

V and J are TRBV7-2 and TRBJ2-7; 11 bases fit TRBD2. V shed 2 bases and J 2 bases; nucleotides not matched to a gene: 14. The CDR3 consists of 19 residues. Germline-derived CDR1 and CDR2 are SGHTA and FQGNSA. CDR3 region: CASSLSRGRIAGGPYEQYF. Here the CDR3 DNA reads TGTGCCAGCAGCTTATCCAGGGGGCGGATAGCGGGAGGGCCCTACGAGCAGTACTTC.

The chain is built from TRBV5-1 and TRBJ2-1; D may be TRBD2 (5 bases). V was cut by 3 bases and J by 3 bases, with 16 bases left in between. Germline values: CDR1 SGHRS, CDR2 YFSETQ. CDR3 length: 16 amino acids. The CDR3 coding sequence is TGCGCCAGCAGCTCATTCTTGAGGGCGAACTACAATGAGCAGTTCTTC. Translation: CASSSFLRANYNEQFF.